Here is one TCR beta chain with its context. Antigen unknown. These data are taken from a study of TIL therapy for anti-PD-1-resistant metastatic lung cancer. Study-wide background: Tumors were harvested before any PD-1/PD-L1 blockade. Tumors had a median PD-L1 proportion score of 4.5% to 7%.

Study results and limitations: TIL clonotype persistence in blood showed no apparent association with response.

Time point described: pre-treatment sample, taken before nivolumab and TIL therapy. This CDR3 is built from 15 residues. Trimming cost V 6 bases and J 0 bases, with 14 bases left between them. CDR1 KGHSH and CDR2 LQKENI come from the germline V gene. Sequencing used immunoSEQ v3. Sequencing depth was about 2 million read pairs for survey level, 5-6 million for deep. The method was immunoSEQ multiplex PCR; TCRdb's version includes in-frame clones alone and lacks a portion of them. The repertoire holds nearly 60,000 clones, more than 60% seen once, with about 1.8% in the top ten. This sequence was found in a person between 25 and 80 years old with non-small cell lung cancer. The V and J genes are TRBV18 and TRBJ1-1; D uncertain. The sample was blood, taken at baseline. In nucleotides, the CDR3 is TGTGCCAGCTCCTCCCTTACAGAACTGAACACTGAAGCTTTCTTT. Protein product: CASSSLTELNTEAFF. Complete variable domain (other parts from reference TRBV18 and TRBJ1-1): NAGVMQNPRHLVRRRGQEARLRCSPMKGHSHVYWYRQLPEEGLKFMVYLQKENIIDESGMPKERFSAEFPKEGPSILRIQQVVRGDSAAYFCASSSLTELNTEAFFGQGTRLTVV.